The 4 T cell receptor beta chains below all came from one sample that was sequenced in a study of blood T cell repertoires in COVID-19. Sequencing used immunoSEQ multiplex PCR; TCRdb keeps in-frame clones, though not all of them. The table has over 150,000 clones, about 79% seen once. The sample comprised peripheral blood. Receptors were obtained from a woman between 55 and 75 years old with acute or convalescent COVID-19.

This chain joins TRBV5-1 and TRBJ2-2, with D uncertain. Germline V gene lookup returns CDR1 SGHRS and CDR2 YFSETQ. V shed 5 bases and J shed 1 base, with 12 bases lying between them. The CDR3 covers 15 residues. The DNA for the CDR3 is TGCGCCAGCAGTTTGAGAGTTAGGAACACCGGGGAGCTGTTTTTT. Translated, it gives CASSLRVRNTGELFF. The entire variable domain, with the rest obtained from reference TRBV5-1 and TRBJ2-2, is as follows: KAGVTQTPRYLIKTRGQQVTLSCSPISGHRSVSWYQQTPGQGLQFLFEYFSETQRNKGNFPGRFSGRQFSNSRSEMNVSTLELGDSALYLCASSLRVRNTGELFFGEGSRLTVL.

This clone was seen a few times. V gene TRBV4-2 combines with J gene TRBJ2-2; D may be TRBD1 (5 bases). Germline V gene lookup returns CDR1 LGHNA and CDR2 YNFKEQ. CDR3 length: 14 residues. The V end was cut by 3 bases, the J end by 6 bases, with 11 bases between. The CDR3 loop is CASSHSLRAGELFF. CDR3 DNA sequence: TGTGCCAGCAGCCATTCACTCAGGGCCGGGGAGCTGTTTTTT.

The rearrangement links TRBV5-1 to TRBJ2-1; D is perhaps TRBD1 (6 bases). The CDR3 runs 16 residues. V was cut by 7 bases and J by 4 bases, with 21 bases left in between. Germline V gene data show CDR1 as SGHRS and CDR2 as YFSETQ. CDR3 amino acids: CASSLNRDTGYNEQFF. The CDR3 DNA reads TGCGCCAGCTCGCTTAACCGGGACACCGGATACAATGAGCAGTTCTTC.

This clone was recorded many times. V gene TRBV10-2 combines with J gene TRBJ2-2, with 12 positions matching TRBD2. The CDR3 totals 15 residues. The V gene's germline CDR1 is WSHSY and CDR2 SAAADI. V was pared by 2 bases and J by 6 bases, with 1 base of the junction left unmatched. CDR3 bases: TGCGCCAGCAGTGAGCTAGCGGGGGGGCCCGGGGAGCTGTTTTTT. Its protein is CASSELAGGPGELFF.